These 10 T cell receptor beta chains were sequenced from one sample in a study of blood T cell repertoires in COVID-19. Sequencing used immunoSEQ multiplex PCR; TCRdb keeps in-frame clones, though not all of them. The sample gives about 150,000 clones, 84% of which show up once; around 5% is in the top ten. Material: peripheral blood. These TCRs come from a human donor in a cohort sampled during active COVID-19.

The chain couples TRBV12-3 or TRBV12-4 to TRBJ1-2; D might be TRBD1 (5 bases). V was clipped by 7 bases and J by 3 bases, with 12 bases between them. The CDR3 has 13 residues. In DNA, the CDR3 is TGTGCCAGCACCCCGGCGGGGGACTATGGCTACACCTTC. Its protein product is CASTPAGDYGYTF.

The chain combines TRBV5-1 with TRBJ2-3; 9 bases are shared with TRBD1. Germline CDR1 is SGHRS and CDR2 is YFSETQ. Trimming removed 2 bases from V and 4 bases from J; junction bases left unmatched: 5. This CDR3 contains 15 residues. CDR3 region: CASSFGDRDADTQYF. The CDR3 coding sequence is TGCGCCAGCAGCTTCGGGGACAGGGACGCAGATACGCAGTATTTT.

V usage is TRBV5-1 and J usage is TRBJ2-3; a weak D match, TRBD2 (6 bases). The CDR3 is 16 amino acids. Deletions cut 3 bases from V and 0 bases from J, with 14 bases between. The germline CDR1 and CDR2 sequences are SGHRS and YFSETQ. CDR3 sequence (DNA): TGCGCCAGCAGCTGGAGCACTAGCCCAAGCACAGATACGCAGTATTTT. Its protein product is CASSWSTSPSTDTQYF.

V and J are TRBV7-2 and TRBJ1-2, with 7 bases lining up with TRBD1. The CDR3 is made up of 14 amino acids. CDR1 is SGHTA, CDR2 FQGNSA, per germline. The V gene end was trimmed by 5 bases and the J gene end by 4 bases; junction bases not matched to a gene: 7. In DNA form, the CDR3 reads TGTGCCAGCAGCCCCACACAGGGGACCTATGGCTACACCTTC. Its translation: CASSPTQGTYGYTF.

J is TRBJ2-2 and V is TRBV24-1; 12 positions match TRBD1. Germline V gene sequence: CDR1 KGHDR, CDR2 SFDVKD. CDR3 length: 19 amino acids. V lost 4 bases, J lost 4 bases, and 12 bases stayed unmatched. As DNA, the CDR3 is TGTGCCACCAGTGACGGGACAGGGGGCAAGGGCGGAGGCACCGGGGAGCTGTTTTTT. Amino acid sequence: CATSDGTGGKGGGTGELFF.

V gene TRBV5-5 combines with J gene TRBJ2-5; weak D call: TRBD1 (6 bases). The CDR3 covers 15 residues. V gave up 4 bases and J gave up 5 bases, with 18 bases separating them. The V gene's germline CDR1 is SGHKS and CDR2 YYEKEE (reference sequence). Written as DNA, the CDR3 is TGTGCCAGCAGCGGGGGTGCAGGGGCAGGGGAGACCCAGTACTTC. Encoded protein: CASSGGAGAGETQYF.

The chain is built from TRBV9 and TRBJ2-2; 10 nucleotides match TRBD2. The CDR3 contains 16 residues. The germline CDR1 and CDR2 sequences are SGDLS and YYNGEE. The trim removed 2 bases at V and 9 bases at J, leaving 10 bases unmatched. The CDR3 sequence: CASSVLAGDQGRELFF. CDR3 coding DNA: TGTGCCAGCAGCGTGCTAGCGGGGGATCAGGGAAGGGAGCTGTTTTTT.

V gene TRBV2 combines with J gene TRBJ1-3; D is ambiguous. The ends were cut back, 1 base at V and 2 bases at J, with 6 bases in the middle. Germline V gene data show CDR1 as SNHLY and CDR2 as FYNNEI. The CDR3 is 14 amino acids. In DNA, the CDR3 is TGTGCCAGCAGTGAAGGGCAGACTGGAAACACCATATATTTT. Translated: CASSEGQTGNTIYF.

The chain recombines TRBV28 with TRBJ2-7; the D gene is possibly TRBD2 (6 bases). The CDR3 runs to 13 residues. Germline loops: CDR1 MDHEN, CDR2 SYDVKM. The V end was cut by 3 bases, the J end by 5 bases, with 11 bases between. DNA for the CDR3: TGTGCCAGCAGTTTTATCAGGGAGGACGAGCAGTACTTC. Translating it yields CASSFIREDEQYF.

The rearrangement links TRBV19 to TRBJ1-1; 7 bases are shared with TRBD1. V gave up 5 bases and J gave up 9 bases; unmatched junction bases: 9. The CDR3 is 13 residues long. Germline assignment: CDR1 LNHDA and CDR2 SQIVND (reference sequence). CDR3 sequence: CASSPGPGQQAFF. DNA for the CDR3: TGTGCCAGTAGTCCGGGACCGGGACAGCAAGCTTTCTTT. Using reference TRBV19 and TRBJ1-1 for the parts outside the CDR3, the full variable domain is DGGITQSPKYLFRKEGQNVTLSCEQNLNHDAMYWYRQDPGQGLRLIYYSQIVNDFQKGDIAEGYSVSREKKESFPLTVTSAQKNPTAFYLCASSPGPGQQAFFGQGTRLTVV.